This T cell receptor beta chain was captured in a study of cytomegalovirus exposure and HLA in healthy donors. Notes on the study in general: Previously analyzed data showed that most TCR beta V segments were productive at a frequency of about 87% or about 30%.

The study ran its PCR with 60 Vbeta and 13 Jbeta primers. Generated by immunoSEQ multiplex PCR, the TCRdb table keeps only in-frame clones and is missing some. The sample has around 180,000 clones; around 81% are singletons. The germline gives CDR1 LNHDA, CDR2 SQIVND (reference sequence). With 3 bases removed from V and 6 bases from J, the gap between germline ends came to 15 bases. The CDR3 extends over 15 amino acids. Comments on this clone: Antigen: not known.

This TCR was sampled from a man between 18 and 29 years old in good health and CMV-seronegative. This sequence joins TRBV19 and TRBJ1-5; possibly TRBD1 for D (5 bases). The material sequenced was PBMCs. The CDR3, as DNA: TGTGCCAGTAGTATTCGGAGGGGAGGAGGTCAGCCCCAGCATTTT. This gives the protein CASSIRRGGGQPQHF.